One sample yielded the 17 T cell receptor beta chains listed below, sequenced in a study of cytotoxic CD8 clonotypes in ibrutinib-treated CLL. Using immunoSEQ multiplex PCR, the repertoire was profiled, and TCRdb retains in-frame clones only, with some absent. In the table there are some 140,000 clones, around 90% of which are singletons. The sequenced sample was PBMCs, obtained after 12 months of ibrutinib treatment. These receptors all stem from a human donor with chronic lymphocytic leukemia.

The rearrangement links TRBV7-9 to TRBJ2-7; the D call may be TRBD1 or TRBD2 (5 bases each). Germline CDR1 reads SEHNR; CDR2 reads FQNEAQ (reference sequence). V was shortened by 5 bases and J by 4 bases, with 18 bases between the two germline ends. This CDR3 region has 15 residues. As DNA, the CDR3 is TGTGCCAGCAGCCCGCGAGGGGCCCGTCCGTACGAGCAGTACTTC. It translates to CASSPRGARPYEQYF.

The chain uses TRBV7-9 and TRBJ2-3; D is undetermined. Looked up from germline, CDR1 is SEHNR and CDR2 is FQNEAQ (reference sequence). Between the trimmed V and J ends, which lost 4 bases and 4 bases, there was a span of 15 bases. The CDR3 spans 15 residues. The CDR3 loop reads CASSSSFRPADTQYF. CDR3 nucleotides: TGTGCCAGCAGCTCCTCTTTCCGGCCCGCAGATACGCAGTATTTT.

A single count supports this clone. The rearrangement links TRBV6-6 to TRBJ2-7, with 7 bases aligning to TRBD1. Trimming removed 7 bases from V and 7 bases from J; junction bases left unmatched: 10. The CDR3 has 13 amino acids. The germline gives CDR1 MNHNY, CDR2 SVGAGI (reference sequence). The CDR3 nucleotides are TGTGCCAGCACCCAGGACAGGTCGGAAGAGCAGTACTTC. Its protein product is CASTQDRSEEQYF.

The rearrangement uses TRBV11-1 and TRBJ2-1; the match to TRBD2 covers 7 bases. The junction had 2 bases not matched to a gene; V was cut back by 1 base and J by 2 bases. Per the germline V gene, CDR1 is SGHAT and CDR2 is FQDESV (reference sequence). This CDR3 region has 15 residues. The CDR3 region is CASSLGLAAYNEQFF. CDR3 DNA sequence: TGTGCCAGCAGCTTAGGGCTAGCGGCCTACAATGAGCAGTTCTTC.

This chain uses TRBV6-6 with TRBJ1-2; maybe TRBD1 (5 bases). Deletions cut 2 bases from V and 7 bases from J, with 8 bases between. The CDR3 loop spans 12 amino acids. The V gene's germline CDR1 is MNHNY and CDR2 SVGAGI (reference sequence). DNA for the CDR3: TGTGCCAGCAGTTACACCGGGGCTGGCTACACCTTC. This gives the protein CASSYTGAGYTF.

V usage is TRBV19 and J usage is TRBJ1-3; D uncertain. Germline V CDR1 and CDR2: LNHDA, SQIVND (reference sequence). This CDR3 spans 19 amino acids. Trimming left V 6 bases short and J 4 bases short, with 28 bases between. The CDR3 reads CASSDLITGFYSPGNTIYF. The DNA of the CDR3 is TGTGCCAGTAGCGACTTGATTACCGGGTTCTACAGTCCGGGAAACACCATATATTTT.

The chain joins TRBV11-2 to TRBJ2-2; TRBD1 is a possible D gene (6 bases). The CDR3 spans 16 residues. Germline V gives CDR1 SGHAT, CDR2 FQNNGV. V was pared by 5 bases and J by 2 bases, with 15 bases between. CDR3 nucleotides: TGTGCCAGCAGCCCCCGAGGGGACAAAAACACCGGGGAGCTGTTTTTT. This translates into CASSPRGDKNTGELFF.

This sequence joins TRBV20-1 and TRBJ1-5; D unclear. Germline loops: CDR1 DFQATT, CDR2 SNEGSKA (reference sequence). The CDR3 spans 11 residues. The V and J ends lost 3 bases and 2 bases respectively, with 2 bases between them. In DNA, the CDR3 is TGCAGTGCTAGTGGCAATCAGCCCCAGCATTTT. Its translation: CSASGNQPQHF.

The chain is built from TRBV2 and TRBJ2-1; 10 bases match TRBD2. Germline V gene data show CDR1 as SNHLY and CDR2 as FYNNEI. J lost 6 bases, V lost 9 bases, and 11 bases had no gene match. The CDR3 consists of 15 residues. Here the CDR3 DNA reads TGTGCCAGGGGTTCTAGCGGGAGATGGGGCAATGAGCAGTTCTTC. This gives the protein CARGSSGRWGNEQFF.

This chain links TRBV27 with TRBJ2-7; 7 bases agree with TRBD2. V shed 2 bases, J shed 10 bases, and the junction held 11 bases outside the gene matches. The length of the CDR3 is 14 residues. Germline V CDR1 and CDR2: MNHEY, SMNVEV (reference sequence). CDR3 sequence: CASSLAGLRHLQYF. CDR3 DNA: TGTGCCAGCAGTTTAGCGGGACTAAGACACTTACAGTACTTC.

The V and J genes are TRBV4-2 and TRBJ2-1; 10 bases fit TRBD2. V gave up 0 bases and J gave up 7 bases; unmatched junction bases: 3. Germline V gene sequence: CDR1 LGHNA, CDR2 YNFKEQ. This CDR3 is built from 15 residues. The CDR3 DNA reads as TGTGCCAGCAGCCAAGATTCTAGCGGGAGAAATGAGCAGTTCTTC. Amino acids: CASSQDSSGRNEQFF.

V usage is TRBV29-1 and J usage is TRBJ1-1; no clear D. Germline CDR1 is SQVTM and CDR2 is ANQGSEA. Trimming pared 6 bases from V and 7 bases from J, leaving 9 bases between. CDR3 length equals 10 residues. CDR3: CSVRALEAFF. The CDR3, as DNA: TGCAGCGTCCGGGCCCTTGAAGCTTTCTTT.

This clone showed up just once. The chain uses TRBV18 and TRBJ2-5; D unclear. Germline V gene lookup returns CDR1 KGHSH and CDR2 LQKENI. V was trimmed by 0 bases and J by 2 bases, leaving 10 bases between them. The CDR3 length is 15 residues. The CDR3 DNA follows: TGTGCCAGCTCACCACCGTCGTCTAGTCAAGAGACCCAGTACTTC. This codes for CASSPPSSSQETQYF.

The count of this clone is one. The chain employs TRBV27 and TRBJ2-1; either TRBD1 or TRBD2 may supply D (5 bases each). Germline CDR1 MNHEY, CDR2 SMNVEV (reference sequence). The CDR3 consists of 15 residues. V dropped 8 bases and J dropped 4 bases, with 18 bases sitting between them. The CDR3: CASRGVSLPYNEQFF. DNA for the CDR3: TGTGCCAGCCGAGGGGTGAGCCTACCATACAATGAGCAGTTCTTC.

V and J are TRBV30 and TRBJ2-7; D possibly matches TRBD1 or TRBD2 (5 bases each). The CDR3 extends over 12 amino acids. The ends were cut back, 7 bases at V and 3 bases at J, with 13 bases in the middle. CDR1 is GTSNPN, CDR2 SVGIG, per germline (reference sequence). The DNA for the CDR3 is TGTGCCTCCAGGGACGATTACTACGAGCAGTACTTC. Its protein is CASRDDYYEQYF.

The V gene is TRBV25-1, the J gene TRBJ2-3; 9 nucleotides match TRBD2. From germline, CDR1 is MGHDK and CDR2 SYGVNS. V lost 3 bases, J lost 0 bases, and 7 bases stayed unmatched. The CDR3 sequence is 17 residues long. The CDR3 region is CASSDLTSGSSTDTQYF. The CDR3 nucleotides read TGTGCCAGCAGTGATCTCACTAGCGGGTCGAGCACAGATACGCAGTATTTT.

This chain connects TRBV15 to TRBJ1-3, with D perhaps matching TRBD1 (6 bases). Germline V gives CDR1 LNHNV, CDR2 YYDKDF (reference sequence). V lost 6 bases to trimming and J lost 4 bases, with 10 bases between them. There are 13 residues in the CDR3. CDR3 in amino acids: CATSPRGGNTIYF. In nucleotides, the CDR3 is TGTGCCACCAGTCCCAGGGGAGGAAACACCATATATTTT. The complete variable domain, with remaining parts taken from reference TRBV15 and TRBJ1-3, reads DAMVIQNPRYQVTQFGKPVTLSCSQTLNHNVMYWYQQKSSQAPKLLFHYYDKDFNNEADTPDNFQSRRPNTSFCFLDIRSPGLGDTAMYLCATSPRGGNTIYFGEGSWLTVV.